The entry below describes one TCR beta chain. Time point specified: newly diagnosed GD, antithyroid drugs for less than 3 months. Scientists built the TCR library using RNA that was extracted from PBMCs. These data belong to a study of regulatory T cells in long-lasting Graves disease. The TCR beta library used iRepertoire HTBI primers with Arm-PCR amplification of CDR3. One entry per CDR3 protein, called by TCRdb with MiXCR from the multiplex PCR reads. The sample contains approximately 440,000 distinct CDR3 sequences, 15% to 20% of which appear only once. V lost 0 bases and J lost 0, with 9 bases in between. CDR1 and CDR2 (germline): GTSNPN, SVGIG (reference sequence). The CDR3 covers 14 residues. A further study also used this sample, focusing on T cells in Graves' hyperthyroidism and ophthalmopathy.

This chain uses TRBV30 with TRBJ2-7; D is unclear. The specimen was peripheral blood mononuclear cells (PBMCs), collected at new diagnosis, from a patient treated with antithyroid drugs. This clonotype was obtained from a middle-aged man with Graves disease. CDR3 nucleotides: TGTGCCTGGAGTGTTGGCAGTGTCTCCTACGAGCAGTACTTC. Protein sequence: CAWSVGSVSYEQYF.